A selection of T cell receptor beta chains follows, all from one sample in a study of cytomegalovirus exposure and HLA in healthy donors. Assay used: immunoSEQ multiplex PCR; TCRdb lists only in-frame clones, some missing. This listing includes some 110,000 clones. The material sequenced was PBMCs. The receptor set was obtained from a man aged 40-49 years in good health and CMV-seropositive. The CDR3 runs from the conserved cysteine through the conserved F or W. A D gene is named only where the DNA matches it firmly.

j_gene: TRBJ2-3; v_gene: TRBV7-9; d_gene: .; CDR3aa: CASSFLGSTQYF; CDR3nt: TGTGCCAGCAGCTTCCTAGGGAGTACGCAGTATTTT
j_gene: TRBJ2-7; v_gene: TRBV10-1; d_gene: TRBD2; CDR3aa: CASSRGGTYEQYF; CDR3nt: TGCGCCAGCAGCCGGGGGGGAACCTACGAGCAGTACTTC
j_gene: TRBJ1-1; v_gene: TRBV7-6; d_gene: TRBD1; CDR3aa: CASSRGQGSEAFF; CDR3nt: TGTGCCAGCAGCCGCGGACAGGGATCTGAAGCTTTCTTT
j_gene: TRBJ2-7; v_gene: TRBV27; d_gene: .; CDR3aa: CASSLYRDPYEQYF; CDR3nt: TGTGCCAGCAGTTTGTACAGGGACCCCTACGAGCAGTACTTC
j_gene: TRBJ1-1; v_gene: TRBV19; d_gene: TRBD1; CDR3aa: CASSGRAGQGTEAFF; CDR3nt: TGTGCCAGTAGTGGTCGAGCGGGACAGGGGACTGAAGCTTTCTTT
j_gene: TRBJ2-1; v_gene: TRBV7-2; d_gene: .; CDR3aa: CASSLSTGTRFLEQFF; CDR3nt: TGTGCCAGCAGCTTATCCACCGGGACTCGGTTTCTTGAGCAGTTCTTC
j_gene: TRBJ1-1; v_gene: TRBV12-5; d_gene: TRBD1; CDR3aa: CASGLSDRGREAFF; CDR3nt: TGTGCTAGTGGTTTGTCGGACAGGGGAAGAGAAGCTTTCTTT
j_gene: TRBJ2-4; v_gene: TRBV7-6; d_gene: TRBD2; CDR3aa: CASSLLPSGKAGAKNIQYF; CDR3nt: TGTGCCAGCAGCTTGCTCCCTAGCGGGAAGGCTGGAGCCAAAAACATTCAGTACTTC
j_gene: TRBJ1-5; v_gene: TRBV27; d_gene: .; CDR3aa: CASSQERGKQHF; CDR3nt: TGTGCCAGCAGCCAAGAGCGGGGAAAACAGCATTTT
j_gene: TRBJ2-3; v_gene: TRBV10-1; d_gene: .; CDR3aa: CASSDGAVGTDTQYF; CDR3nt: TGCGCCAGCAGTGATGGGGCGGTGGGCACAGATACGCAGTATTTT
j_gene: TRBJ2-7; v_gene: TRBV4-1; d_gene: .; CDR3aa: CASSQETASGGEQYF; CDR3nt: TGCGCCAGCAGCCAAGAGACTGCAAGTGGTGGCGAGCAGTACTTC
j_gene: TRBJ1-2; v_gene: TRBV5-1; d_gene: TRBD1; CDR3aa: CASSTQGGSYGYTF; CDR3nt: TGCGCCAGCAGCACGCAAGGGGGCAGCTATGGCTACACCTTC
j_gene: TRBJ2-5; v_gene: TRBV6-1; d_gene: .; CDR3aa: CASSLQPTGETQYF; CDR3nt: TGTGCCAGCAGTCTTCAACCAACAGGGGAGACCCAGTACTTC
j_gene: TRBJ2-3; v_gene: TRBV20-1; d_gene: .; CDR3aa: CSPGDTDTQYF; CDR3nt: TGCAGCCCGGGGGACACAGATACGCAGTATTTT
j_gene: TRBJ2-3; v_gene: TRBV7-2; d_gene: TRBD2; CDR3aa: CASSLAGGYTDTQYF; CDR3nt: TGTGCCAGCAGCTTAGCGGGAGGGTACACAGATACGCAGTATTTT
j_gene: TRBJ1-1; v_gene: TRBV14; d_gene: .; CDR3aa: CASSQGTRGTEAFF; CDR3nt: TGTGCCAGCAGCCAGGGGACACGCGGGACTGAAGCTTTCTTT
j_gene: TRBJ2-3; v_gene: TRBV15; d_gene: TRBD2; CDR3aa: CATSTPLAGKTDTQYF; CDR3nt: TGTGCCACCAGCACCCCACTAGCGGGAAAAACAGATACGCAGTATTTT
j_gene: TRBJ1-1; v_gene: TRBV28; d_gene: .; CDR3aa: CASSTGHVNTEAFF; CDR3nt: TGTGCCAGCAGCACGGGACACGTGAACACTGAAGCTTTCTTT
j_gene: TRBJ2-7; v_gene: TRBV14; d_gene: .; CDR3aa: CASSLFVGHEQYF; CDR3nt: TGTGCCAGCAGCCTTTTCGTGGGCCACGAGCAGTACTTC
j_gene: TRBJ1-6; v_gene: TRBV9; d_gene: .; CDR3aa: CASSSRGQGNSPLHF; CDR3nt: TGTGCCAGCAGCTCCCGTGGGCAGGGTAATTCACCCCTCCACTTT
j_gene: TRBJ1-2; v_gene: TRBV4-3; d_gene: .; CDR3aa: CASSQDWRGYGYTF; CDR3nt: TGCGCCAGCAGCCAAGATTGGAGGGGATATGGCTACACCTTC
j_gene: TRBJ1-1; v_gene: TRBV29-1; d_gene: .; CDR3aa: CSQRGLGRTEAFF; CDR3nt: TGCAGCCAAAGGGGCCTCGGTCGCACTGAAGCTTTCTTT
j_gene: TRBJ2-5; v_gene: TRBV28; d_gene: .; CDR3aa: CASSPHGETQYF; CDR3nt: TGTGCCAGCAGTCCCCACGGGGAGACCCAGTACTTC
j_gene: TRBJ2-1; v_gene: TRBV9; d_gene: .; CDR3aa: CASSVTALSSYNEQFF; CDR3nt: TGTGCCAGCAGCGTAACTGCGCTAAGCTCCTACAATGAGCAGTTCTTC
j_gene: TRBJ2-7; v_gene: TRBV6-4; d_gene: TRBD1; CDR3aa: CASSIDRGYEQYF; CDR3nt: TGTGCCAGCTCGATCGACAGGGGTTACGAGCAGTACTTC
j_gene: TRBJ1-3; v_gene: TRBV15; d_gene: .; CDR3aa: CATSSEDRPGNTIYF; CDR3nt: TGTGCCACCAGCAGCGAGGATCGCCCTGGAAACACCATATATTTT
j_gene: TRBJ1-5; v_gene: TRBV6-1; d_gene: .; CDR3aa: CASIEYSNQPQHF; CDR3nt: TGTGCCAGCATCGAGTATAGCAATCAGCCCCAGCATTTT
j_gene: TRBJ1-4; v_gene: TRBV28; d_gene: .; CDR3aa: CASSPNEKLFF; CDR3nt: TGTGCCAGCAGTCCAAATGAAAAACTGTTTTTT
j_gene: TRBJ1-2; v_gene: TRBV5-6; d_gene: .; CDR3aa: CASSLVQGFNYGYTF; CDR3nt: TGTGCCAGCAGCTTGGTTCAGGGATTTAACTATGGCTACACCTTC
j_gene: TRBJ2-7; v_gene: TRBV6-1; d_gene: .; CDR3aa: CASRESQNFFYEQYF; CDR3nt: TGTGCCAGCAGGGAGTCACAAAACTTTTTTTACGAGCAGTACTTC
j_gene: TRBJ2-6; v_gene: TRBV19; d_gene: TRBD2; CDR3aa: CASQRGGRASGANVLTF; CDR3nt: TGTGCCAGTCAAAGGGGAGGGAGGGCATCTGGGGCCAACGTCCTGACTTTC